The 9 T cell receptor beta chains below all came from one sample that was sequenced in a study of T cell responses to AZD1222 COVID-19 vaccine. Sequencing was performed with immunoSEQ multiplex PCR; in TCRdb, only in-frame clones are kept and a portion is missing. The sample holds over 100,000 clones; 80% to 90% are singletons and the top ten take around 8.7%. The sample was peripheral blood, taken on day 0 of AZD1222 vaccination. The receptor source for this set is an adult in good health.

The chain recombines TRBV5-1 with TRBJ1-2, with 8 bases aligning to TRBD1. The V and J ends lost 6 bases and 0 bases, in that order; junction bases with no gene match: 7. The CDR3 has 15 residues. In germline, CDR1 is SGHRS, CDR2 YFSETQ. DNA of the CDR3: TGCGCCAGCACCGGGACAGGATCAGCTAACTATGGCTACACCTTC. Translated, it gives CASTGTGSANYGYTF.

The J gene is TRBJ2-6, the V gene TRBV7-2, with 8 bases aligning to TRBD2. There are 17 residues in the CDR3. After removal of 5 bases from V and 0 bases from J, the junction contained 6 bases not matched to a gene. The germline gives CDR1 SGHTA, CDR2 FQGNSA. In DNA, the CDR3 is TGTGCCAGCAGCCCCGGGAGGGGTAGCTCTGGGGCCAACGTCCTGACTTTC. It is translated as CASSPGRGSSGANVLTF.

The chain has TRBV10-3 and TRBJ2-7; D gene uncertain. Trimming took off 8 bases at V and 2 bases at J, with 10 bases between the two ends. Germline V gene data show CDR1 as ENHRY and CDR2 as SYGVKD. The CDR3 extends over 12 amino acids. CDR3 amino acids: CAIASGPYEQYF. The CDR3 coding sequence is TGTGCCATCGCCAGTGGACCCTACGAGCAGTACTTC.

CDR3 residues: CASSRSSEQYF. The CDR3 DNA sequence: TGTGCCAGCAGCCGGTCCTCTGAGCAGTACTTC. The rearrangement joins TRBV2 to TRBJ2-7; D gene ambiguous. The CDR3 runs 11 residues. Germline V gene data show CDR1 as SNHLY and CDR2 as FYNNEI. The V and J ends lost 6 bases and 7 bases respectively, with 10 bases between them.

The chain is built from TRBV5-1 and TRBJ2-7; 7 bases are a match to TRBD1. The V and J ends lost 2 bases and 1 base, in that order; junction bases with no gene match: 6. Germline CDR1 and CDR2: SGHRS and YFSETQ. This CDR3 is 15 amino acids long. CDR3 DNA sequence: TGCGCCAGCAGCTTCGGGACAGCGGATTCCTACGAGCAGTACTTC. Its translation: CASSFGTADSYEQYF.

The V and J genes are TRBV11-3 and TRBJ1-1; TRBD1 agrees at 9 bases. The V gene's germline CDR1 is SGHNT and CDR2 YENEEA. The junction had 0 bases not matched to a gene; V was cut back by 6 bases and J by 1 base. CDR3 length equals 13 residues. CDR3 amino acids: CASRGQGNTEAFF. The CDR3 bases are TGTGCCAGCAGGGGACAGGGGAACACTGAAGCTTTCTTT.

V usage is TRBV7-2 and J usage is TRBJ2-4; 7 nucleotides line up with TRBD2. There are 17 residues in the CDR3. V shed 1 base, J shed 0 bases, and the junction held 6 bases outside the gene matches. The germline CDR1 and CDR2 sequences are SGHTA and FQGNSA. CDR3 DNA sequence: TGTGCCAGCAGCTTAGGGTTTAGCGGGTTAGCCAAAAACATTCAGTACTTC. Encoded protein: CASSLGFSGLAKNIQYF.

The chain couples TRBV6-2 or TRBV6-3 to TRBJ2-7; 7 bases line up with TRBD2. Germline trimming cut 5 bases from V and 2 bases from J; bases unmatched to any gene: 9. CDR1 and CDR2 (germline): MNHEY, SVGEGT. The CDR3 sequence is 15 residues long. The CDR3 region has the DNA TGTGCCAGCAGTCCCTCAGTGGGACTAACCTACGAGCAGTACTTC. Translating it yields CASSPSVGLTYEQYF.

The genes are TRBV28 and TRBJ1-1; D possibly corresponds to TRBD1 (5 bases). The CDR3 contains 14 residues. V was clipped by 3 bases and J by 7 bases, with 15 bases between them. Germline lookup yields CDR1 MDHEN and CDR2 SYDVKM. CDR3: CASSFLGVRDEAFF. Here the CDR3 DNA reads TGTGCCAGCAGTTTTTTGGGGGTAAGGGATGAAGCTTTCTTT.